The rows below give T cell receptor beta chains drawn from one sample of a study of blood T cell repertoires in COVID-19. Repertoires were generated with immunoSEQ multiplex PCR, while TCRdb's copy carries only in-frame clones and drops some. The sample holds 240,000 or so clones, more than 70% seen once. The material sequenced was peripheral blood. These receptors originate from a woman in her 40s who had recovered from COVID-19. Each CDR3 is given with its conserved first and last residue. D genes are given only for firm matches. Not all rows give a size; the values are once, few, many and, for expanded clones, a class.

v_gene: TRBV2; abundance: .; j_gene: TRBJ2-5; d_gene: .; CDR3aa: CASSDTGFHQETQYF
v_gene: TRBV20-1; abundance: .; j_gene: TRBJ2-3; d_gene: .; CDR3aa: CSAPVDTQYF
v_gene: TRBV18; abundance: .; j_gene: TRBJ1-1; d_gene: .; CDR3aa: CASSPKQGTGNTEAFF
v_gene: TRBV5-1; abundance: .; j_gene: TRBJ1-1; d_gene: TRBD1; CDR3aa: CASSSTGAQGYTEAFF
v_gene: TRBV5-3; abundance: .; j_gene: TRBJ2-1; d_gene: TRBD2; CDR3aa: CARSAKLAAPSEQFF
v_gene: TRBV29-1; abundance: .; j_gene: TRBJ1-2; d_gene: .; CDR3aa: CSVGSARGGYGYTF
v_gene: TRBV14; abundance: .; j_gene: TRBJ1-2; d_gene: .; CDR3aa: CASSQEGGWGYTF
v_gene: TRBV4-2; abundance: .; j_gene: TRBJ1-2; d_gene: .; CDR3aa: CASSPGGGYTF
v_gene: TRBV4-1; abundance: .; j_gene: TRBJ2-1; d_gene: TRBD2; CDR3aa: CASSPPLFGLAADYNEQFF
v_gene: TRBV29-1; abundance: .; j_gene: TRBJ2-7; d_gene: TRBD1; CDR3aa: CSGGTGIHEQYF
v_gene: TRBV6-5; abundance: .; j_gene: TRBJ1-1; d_gene: .; CDR3aa: CASSYPFGQGSEAFF
v_gene: TRBV6-2/TRBV6-3; abundance: few; j_gene: TRBJ2-3; d_gene: .; CDR3aa: CASSYSMSLFGGDTQYF
v_gene: TRBV7-5; abundance: .; j_gene: TRBJ2-7; d_gene: .; CDR3aa: CATPLATGVSYEQYF
v_gene: TRBV2; abundance: .; j_gene: TRBJ1-3; d_gene: .; CDR3aa: CASSAQAGNTIYF
v_gene: TRBV19; abundance: .; j_gene: TRBJ1-1; d_gene: .; CDR3aa: CACRGRGDTEAFF
v_gene: TRBV24-1; abundance: .; j_gene: TRBJ2-1; d_gene: TRBD2; CDR3aa: CATSDFQRGEQFF
v_gene: TRBV5-1; abundance: .; j_gene: TRBJ1-2; d_gene: .; CDR3aa: CASSLGQVNYGYTF
v_gene: TRBV18; abundance: .; j_gene: TRBJ2-3; d_gene: TRBD2; CDR3aa: CASSPGLAGTNTDTQYF
v_gene: TRBV27; abundance: .; j_gene: TRBJ2-1; d_gene: TRBD1; CDR3aa: CASRRGLYNEQFF
v_gene: TRBV19; abundance: .; j_gene: TRBJ2-7; d_gene: TRBD2; CDR3aa: CASSIGTSGSPTYEQYF
v_gene: TRBV2; abundance: .; j_gene: TRBJ1-5; d_gene: TRBD1; CDR3aa: CASSGTGTGSNQPQHF
v_gene: TRBV19; abundance: .; j_gene: TRBJ1-5; d_gene: .; CDR3aa: CASRDWDSNQPQHF
v_gene: TRBV15; abundance: .; j_gene: TRBJ2-5; d_gene: .; CDR3aa: CATNPRETQYF
v_gene: TRBV30; abundance: .; j_gene: TRBJ1-2; d_gene: TRBD1; CDR3aa: CASQGAGGYTF
v_gene: TRBV19; abundance: .; j_gene: TRBJ1-5; d_gene: TRBD1; CDR3aa: CASSTRDRPNQPQHF
v_gene: TRBV5-6; abundance: .; j_gene: TRBJ1-4; d_gene: TRBD1; CDR3aa: CASSLIGRGNEKLFF
v_gene: TRBV4-1; abundance: once; j_gene: TRBJ2-1; d_gene: .; CDR3aa: CASSQDGGSAPSFEQFF
v_gene: TRBV3-1/TRBV3-2; abundance: .; j_gene: TRBJ2-2; d_gene: .; CDR3aa: CASSPRGGENTGELFF
v_gene: TRBV7-2; abundance: few; j_gene: TRBJ2-1; d_gene: .; CDR3aa: CASGGGGRSYNEQFF
v_gene: TRBV7-9; abundance: few; j_gene: TRBJ1-6; d_gene: .; CDR3aa: CASSLRGSDNSPLHF
v_gene: TRBV27; abundance: few; j_gene: TRBJ1-5; d_gene: .; CDR3aa: CASSKGDWGNQPQHF
v_gene: TRBV3-1/TRBV3-2; abundance: .; j_gene: TRBJ1-2; d_gene: TRBD1; CDR3aa: CASSLAVRQGGYTF
v_gene: TRBV11-3; abundance: .; j_gene: TRBJ2-3; d_gene: .; CDR3aa: CASSLQGADTQYF
v_gene: TRBV6-6; abundance: .; j_gene: TRBJ2-4; d_gene: .; CDR3aa: CASSARGAKNIQYF
v_gene: TRBV12-3/TRBV12-4; abundance: .; j_gene: TRBJ1-2; d_gene: .; CDR3aa: CASSRGAGYTF
v_gene: TRBV6-5; abundance: .; j_gene: TRBJ2-7; d_gene: TRBD2; CDR3aa: CASSYSAGVTYEQYF
v_gene: TRBV5-5; abundance: few; j_gene: TRBJ1-5; d_gene: .; CDR3aa: CASSSPPGPQHF
v_gene: TRBV5-1; abundance: .; j_gene: TRBJ2-5; d_gene: TRBD2; CDR3aa: CASSLSGTKQETQYF